This TCR beta chain was obtained from a study of T cells in localized non-small cell lung cancer. This clone counts as medium-sized. Its antigen is not known. Only in-frame clones appear in the TCRdb table, and some are missing; sequencing was by immunoSEQ multiplex PCR. Here the sample spans tens of thousands of clones, 86% being singletons. V was clipped by 3 bases and J by 5 bases, with 16 bases between them. In germline, CDR1 is MGHDK, CDR2 SYGVNS. The CDR3 length is 15 residues. Overall study findings and caveats: A median about 54 of the top 100 tumor clones appeared in adjacent lung.

The sample in question was peripheral blood, obtained before any cancer treatment. The V gene is TRBV25-1, the J gene TRBJ1-2, with a weak D call TRBD1 (6 bases). The TCR sequence derives from a woman aged 40-70 years with stage I lung adenocarcinoma. The CDR3 coding sequence is TGTGCCAGCAGTGACTGGGGGAGACAGGCATATGGCTACACCTTC. Translated: CASSDWGRQAYGYTF.